Listed here are 21 T cell receptor beta chains from one sample, sequenced in a study of T cells in Graves' hyperthyroidism and ophthalmopathy. There were TCR beta CDR3 regions amplified from RNA transcripts. First-round RT-PCR targeting the TCR CDR3 was performed with the HTBI primer set. TCRdb itself ran the multiplex PCR reads through MiXCR, one entry per CDR3 protein. The data contain around 250,000 distinct CDR3 sequences, about 15% of them seen just once; the ten biggest clones take up more than 25%. Input material: blood. The origin of the receptors is a woman aged 18 to 35 with Graves' ophthalmopathy.

This clonotype was counted at least ten times. The rearrangement joins TRBV18 to TRBJ1-1, with D unclear. CDR3 length: 16 residues. Germline V gene data show CDR1 as KGHSH and CDR2 as LQKENI. V lost 3 bases, J lost 3 bases, and 17 bases lay in between. As DNA, the CDR3 is TGTGCCAGCTCACCTATCAGCGGGGTTGGGGACACTGAAGCTTTCTTT. The encoded protein is CASSPISGVGDTEAFF. Looking up the rest from reference TRBV18 and TRBJ1-1 gives the full variable domain: NAGVMQNPRHLVRRRGQEARLRCSPMKGHSHVYWYRQLPEEGLKFMVYLQKENIIDESGMPKERFSAEFPKEGPSILRIQQVVRGDSAAYFCASSPISGVGDTEAFFGQGTRLTVV.

Ten or more counts support this clonotype. This rearrangement joins TRBV9 to TRBJ2-7; 11 positions match TRBD2. CDR1 SGDLS and CDR2 YYNGEE come from the germline V gene. The V gene end was trimmed by 3 bases and the J gene end by 3 bases; junction bases not matched to a gene: 5. CDR3 size: 15 residues. For the CDR3, the DNA is TGTGCCAGCAGCGACGGGACTAGCGGAATCTACGAGCAGTACTTC. This sequence encodes CASSDGTSGIYEQYF.

The chain has TRBV7-6 and TRBJ2-2, with a tentative D call TRBD2 (5 bases). Germline CDR1 and CDR2: SGHVS and FNYEAQ. V was cut by 5 bases and J by 2 bases, with 15 bases left in between. CDR3 size: 16 residues. DNA for the CDR3: TGTGCCAGCAGCCAAAGGATAGCGCCAAACACCGGGGAGCTGTTTTTT. As protein: CASSQRIAPNTGELFF.

This clonotype has ten or more counts. V and J are TRBV27 and TRBJ2-1, with unresolved D. There are 15 residues in the CDR3. With 4 bases removed from V and 2 bases from J, the gap between germline ends came to 12 bases. Germline CDR1 MNHEY, CDR2 SMNVEV (reference sequence). The CDR3 protein is CASSSSLSTYNEQFF. CDR3 in DNA: TGTGCCAGCAGTTCCTCCTTGAGTACCTACAATGAGCAGTTCTTC.

This clonotype was picked up many times. The chain joins TRBV18 to TRBJ1-4; tentatively, D is TRBD1 (6 bases). The CDR3 extends over 11 amino acids. V was clipped by 10 bases and J by 7 bases, with 10 bases between them. Per the germline V gene, CDR1 is KGHSH and CDR2 is LQKENI. The DNA for the CDR3 is TGTGCCATTGAGGGGGGTGAAAAACTGTTTTTT. Its translation: CAIEGGEKLFF.

The V call is TRBV4-2, the J call TRBJ2-1, with 7 bases fitting TRBD2. With V trimmed by 1 base and J by 8 bases, 5 bases remained unmatched. CDR1 and CDR2 from the germline V gene are LGHNA and YNFKEQ. This CDR3 spans 14 amino acids. Written as DNA, the CDR3 is TGTGCCAGCAGCCAAGGCGGGAGCGTAGATGAGCAGTTCTTC. Amino acids: CASSQGGSVDEQFF.

The chain employs TRBV12-5 and TRBJ1-1; possible D gene TRBD1, 6 bases. With 8 bases removed from V and 1 base from J, the gap between germline ends came to 14 bases. This CDR3 contains 14 residues. Germline V CDR1 and CDR2: LGHNT, FRNRAP. The CDR3 reads CASTRQESNTEAFF. The CDR3 DNA is TGTGCTAGTACAAGACAGGAGTCGAACACTGAAGCTTTCTTT.

At least ten counts were recorded for this clonotype. This chain connects TRBV11-1 to TRBJ2-3; D might be TRBD1 or TRBD2, each matching 5 bases. CDR3 length: 14 residues. Looked up from germline, CDR1 is SGHAT and CDR2 is FQDESV (reference sequence). Trimming took 9 bases from V and 6 from J, leaving 19 bases between them. CDR3: CASSGTDFVDTQYF. The CDR3 DNA follows: TGTGCCAGTTCCGGGACCGACTTCGTGGATACGCAGTATTTT.

The chain employs TRBV5-5 and TRBJ2-2; no clear D. V was shortened by 1 base and J by 3 bases, with 7 bases between the two germline ends. The CDR3 extends over 14 amino acids. In germline, CDR1 is SGHKS, CDR2 YYEKEE (reference sequence). The CDR3 spells CASSLNGDTGELFF. As DNA, the CDR3 is TGTGCCAGCAGCTTGAACGGAGACACCGGGGAGCTGTTTTTT.

This clonotype was found many times. The chain is built from TRBV30 and TRBJ1-6; D uncertain. With 7 bases removed from V and 4 bases from J, the gap between germline ends came to 14 bases. Germline V lookup: CDR1 GTSNPN, CDR2 SVGIG (reference sequence). This CDR3 comprises 14 residues. CDR3 region: CAFEVQHYNSPLHF. The DNA of the CDR3 is TGTGCCTTCGAAGTCCAGCATTATAATTCACCCCTCCACTTT.

This clonotype has ten or more counts. The rearrangement uses TRBV3-1 and TRBJ1-1; 8 positions match TRBD1. Germline CDR1 is LGHDT and CDR2 is YNNKEL (reference sequence). The CDR3 contains 14 residues. The junction had 12 bases not matched to a gene; V was cut back by 4 bases and J by 11 bases. The CDR3, as DNA: TGTGCCAGCAGCCCCAGCCGGGACAGGTTCGGCGCTTTCTTT. Translated: CASSPSRDRFGAFF.

This clonotype showed up many times. The chain carries TRBV2 and TRBJ1-6, with 10 bases that match TRBD1. Germline trimming cut 6 bases from V and 1 base from J; bases unmatched to any gene: 0. The germline CDR1 and CDR2 sequences are SNHLY and FYNNEI. This CDR3 contains 15 residues. In nucleotides, the CDR3 is TGTGCCAGCAGGGGACAGGGGTCCTATAATTCACCCCTCCACTTT. Translation: CASRGQGSYNSPLHF. The entire variable domain, with the rest obtained from reference TRBV2 and TRBJ1-6, is as follows: EPEVTQTPSHQVTQMGQEVILRCVPISNHLYFYWYRQILGQKVEFLVSFYNNEISEKSEIFDDQFSVERPDGSNFTLKIRSTKLEDSAMYFCASRGQGSYNSPLHFGNGTRLTVT.

This clonotype was counted at least ten times. This rearrangement joins TRBV5-1 to TRBJ2-7; 9 bases fit TRBD1. The germline V gene encodes CDR1 SGHRS and CDR2 YFSETQ. The length of the CDR3 is 17 residues. The trim removed 3 bases at V and 4 bases at J, leaving 14 bases unmatched. The CDR3 nucleotides are TGCGCCAGCAGCTCCGGACAGGGGCCCCCGTTCCGATACGAGCAGTACTTC. Encoded protein: CASSSGQGPPFRYEQYF.

Many counts were recorded for this clonotype. The genes are TRBV20-1 and TRBJ2-2; D may be TRBD2 (6 bases). The CDR3 spans 14 residues. Germline V gene sequence: CDR1 DFQATT, CDR2 SNEGSKA (reference sequence). The V and J ends lost 7 bases and 4 bases respectively, with 16 bases between them. CDR3 region: CSGLHGSGTGELFF. For the CDR3, the DNA is TGCAGTGGGCTTCACGGGAGTGGCACCGGGGAGCTGTTTTTT.

This clonotype was counted at least ten times. The chain is built from TRBV20-1 and TRBJ2-1; 7 nucleotides agree with TRBD1. There are 16 residues in the CDR3. The germline V gene encodes CDR1 DFQATT and CDR2 SNEGSKA (reference sequence). V dropped 0 bases and J dropped 6; count of bases not matched to a gene: 11. The DNA of the CDR3 is TGCAGTGCTAGAGACCCTCGGACAGGCAACTTCAATGAGCAGTTCTTC. This gives the protein CSARDPRTGNFNEQFF.

Many counts were recorded for this clonotype. The chain is built from TRBV20-1 and TRBJ2-7; D uncertain. This CDR3 is built from 14 residues. Per the germline V gene, CDR1 is DFQATT and CDR2 is SNEGSKA (reference sequence). The V end was cut by 0 bases, the J end by 5 bases, with 14 bases between. The CDR3 region has the DNA TGCAGTGCTAGAGAATCCCCGAGCCGCGACGAGCAGTACTTC. Its translation is CSARESPSRDEQYF.

Many counts were recorded for this clonotype. The chain carries TRBV28 and TRBJ2-1; no firm D call. The CDR3 is made up of 15 amino acids. Trimming took 6 bases from V and 3 from J, leaving 15 bases between them. Germline assignment: CDR1 MDHEN and CDR2 SYDVKM. The CDR3 coding sequence is TGTGCCAGCAGGACCCTTCCCGCTGGCTACAATGAGCAGTTCTTC. Protein: CASRTLPAGYNEQFF.

Many counts were recorded for this clonotype. This chain connects TRBV6-1 to TRBJ2-6; 8 nucleotides line up with TRBD1. The CDR3 has 15 residues. J lost 3 bases, V lost 5 bases, and 3 bases had no gene match. From germline, CDR1 is MNHNS and CDR2 SASEGT. The CDR3 DNA reads as TGTGCCAGCAGTTGGACAGGGCTTGGGGCCAACGTCCTGACTTTC. It specifies CASSWTGLGANVLTF.

This clonotype was found many times. The genes are TRBV5-6 and TRBJ1-1; D remains unclear. This CDR3 region has 14 residues. Trimming took 2 bases from V and 2 from J, leaving 10 bases between them. CDR1 and CDR2 (germline): SGHDT, YYEEEE. The CDR3 nucleotides are TGTGCCAGCAGCTTTCGGGCGGGTAACACTGAAGCTTTCTTT. This codes for CASSFRAGNTEAFF.

This clonotype was observed at least ten times. This chain connects TRBV6-1 to TRBJ2-3; D could derive from TRBD1 or TRBD2 (5 bases each). Trimming removed 8 bases at V and 4 bases at J, with 13 bases between. The CDR3 extends over 13 amino acids. Germline CDR1 is MNHNS and CDR2 is SASEGT. In DNA, the CDR3 is TGTGCCAGCCGGGGACCAAACTCAGATACGCAGTATTTT. This translates into CASRGPNSDTQYF.

V usage is TRBV20-1 and J usage is TRBJ2-2; 8 nucleotides align to TRBD2. The CDR3 covers 13 residues. V shed 3 bases, J shed 7 bases, and the junction held 4 bases outside the gene matches. From germline, CDR1 is DFQATT and CDR2 SNEGSKA (reference sequence). This CDR3 is CSASTLAGGELFF. The DNA of the CDR3 is TGCAGTGCTAGTACGCTAGCGGGCGGGGAGCTGTTTTTT.